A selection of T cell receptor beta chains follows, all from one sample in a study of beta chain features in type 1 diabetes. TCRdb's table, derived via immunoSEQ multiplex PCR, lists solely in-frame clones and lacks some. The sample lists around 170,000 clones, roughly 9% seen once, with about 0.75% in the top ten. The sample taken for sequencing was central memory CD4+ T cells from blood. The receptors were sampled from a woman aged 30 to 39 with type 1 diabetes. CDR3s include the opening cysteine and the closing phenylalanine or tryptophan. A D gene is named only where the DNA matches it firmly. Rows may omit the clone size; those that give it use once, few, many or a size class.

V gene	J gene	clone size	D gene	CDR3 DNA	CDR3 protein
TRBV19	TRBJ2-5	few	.	TGTGCCACTAACTTCGGGGGAGAAGAGACCCAGTACTTC	CATNFGGEETQYF
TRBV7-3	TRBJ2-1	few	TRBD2	TGTGCCAGCAGCGCTACACTAGCGGGCCTATCCTACAATGAGCAGTTCTTC	CASSATLAGLSYNEQFF
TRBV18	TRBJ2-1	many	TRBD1	TGTGCCAGCTGTAAGGACAGGGAATACGATGAGCAGTTCTTC	CASCKDREYDEQFF
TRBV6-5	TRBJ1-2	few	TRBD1	TGTGCCACAGGCCTTACAGGGGGCGCTTATGGCTACACCTTC	CATGLTGGAYGYTF
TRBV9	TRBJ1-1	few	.	TGTGCCAGCAGCGTAGTCAGCGGTCGGACAGTGAACACTGAAGCTTTCTTT	CASSVVSGRTVNTEAFF
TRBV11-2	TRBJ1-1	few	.	TGTGCCAGCAGCTTACCTTCGGGGGGCGCGAAGAACACTGAAGCTTTCTTT	CASSLPSGGAKNTEAFF
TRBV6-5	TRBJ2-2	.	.	TGTGCCAGCAGTTACTCGATAGTCACCGGGGAGCTGTTTTTT	CASSYSIVTGELFF
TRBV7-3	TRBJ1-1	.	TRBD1	TGTGCCAGCAGCCCCCATGGGACAGGGGACACTGAAGCTTTCTTT	CASSPHGTGDTEAFF
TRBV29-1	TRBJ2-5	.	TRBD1	TGCAGCGTTCGGACAGGGGTGGAGACCCAGTACTTC	CSVRTGVETQYF
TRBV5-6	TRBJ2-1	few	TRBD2	TGTGCCAGCAGCTCCACTAGCGGGAGTTACAATGAGCAGTTCTTC	CASSSTSGSYNEQFF
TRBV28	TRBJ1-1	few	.	TGTGCCAGCAGTTTACGTAATACTGAAGCTTTCTTT	CASSLRNTEAFF
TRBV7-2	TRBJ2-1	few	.	TGTGCCAGCAGCTCTTACTACCACAATGAGCAGTTCTTC	CASSSYYHNEQFF
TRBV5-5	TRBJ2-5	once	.	TGTGCCAGCAGCTTGACTCCGCCGGAGACCCAGTACTTC	CASSLTPPETQYF
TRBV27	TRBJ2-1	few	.	TGTGCCAGCACTAACCCAAGCGGCAATGAGCAGTTCTTC	CASTNPSGNEQFF
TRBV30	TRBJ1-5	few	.	TGTGCCTGGAGCGGCCCGATAGGGAGATGGGATCAGCCCCAGCATTTT	CAWSGPIGRWDQPQHF
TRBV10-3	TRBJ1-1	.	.	TGTGCCATCAGTGAGTCCGGGAGCATGAACACTGAAGCTTTCTTT	CAISESGSMNTEAFF
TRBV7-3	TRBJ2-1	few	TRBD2	TGTGCCAGCAGCGACGGGAGGGCCGGGAATGAGCAGTTCTTC	CASSDGRAGNEQFF
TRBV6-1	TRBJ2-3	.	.	TGTGCCAGCAGAACTCCGGGCACAGATACGCAGTATTTT	CASRTPGTDTQYF
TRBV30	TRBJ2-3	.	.	TGTGCCTGGGAGCCCGGCACAGATACGCAGTATTTT	CAWEPGTDTQYF
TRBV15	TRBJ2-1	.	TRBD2	TGTGCCACCAGCAGACGAATCAAGACTAGCAACAATGAGCAGTTCTTC	CATSRRIKTSNNEQFF
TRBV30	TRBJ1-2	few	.	TGTGCCTGGAGTACAGGTACGGATGGCTACACCTTC	CAWSTGTDGYTF
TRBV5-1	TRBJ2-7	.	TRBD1	TGCGCCAGCAGCGTGGACAGGCTCTCCTACGAGCAGTACTTC	CASSVDRLSYEQYF
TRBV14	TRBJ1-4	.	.	TGTGCCAGCAGCCAAGTCGGAGGGCGGATCTTGGGAAAACTGTTTTTT	CASSQVGGRILGKLFF
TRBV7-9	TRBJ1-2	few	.	TGTGCCAGCAGCTTTACGGGACACTCTAACTATGGCTACACCTTC	CASSFTGHSNYGYTF
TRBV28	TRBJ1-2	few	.	TGTGCCAGCACCAGGACAGTTGCTAACTATGGCTACACCTTC	CASTRTVANYGYTF
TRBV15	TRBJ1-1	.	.	TGTGCCACCAGCAGAGATCAGGGGATCGCTGAAGCTTTCTTT	CATSRDQGIAEAFF
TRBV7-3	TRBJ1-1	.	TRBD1	TGTGCCAGCAGCTTAGTGGGGGGACAGGGGACTGAAGCTTTCTTT	CASSLVGGQGTEAFF
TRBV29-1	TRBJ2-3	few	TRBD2	TGCAGCACGACGGGACTAGCGGGAGGGGGGAGCACAGATACGCAGTATTTT	CSTTGLAGGGSTDTQYF
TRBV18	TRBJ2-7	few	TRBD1	TGTGCCAGCTCTCAAGGACAGGGGAGAAGCGAGCAGTACTTC	CASSQGQGRSEQYF
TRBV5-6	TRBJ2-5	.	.	TGTGCCAGCAGCTTGGTCAGTTTCAGCCAAGAGACCCAGTACTTC	CASSLVSFSQETQYF
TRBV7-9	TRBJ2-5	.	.	TGTGCCAGCAGCTGGGGGGTACAAGAGACCCAGTACTTC	CASSWGVQETQYF
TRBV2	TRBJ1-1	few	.	TGTGCCAGCAGTCAGGGAGGGGGAGATACTGAAGCTTTCTTT	CASSQGGGDTEAFF
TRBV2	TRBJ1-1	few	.	TGTGCCAGCTACAGGGATGAGAACACTGAAGCTTTCTTT	CASYRDENTEAFF
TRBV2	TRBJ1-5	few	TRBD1	TGTGCCAGCCTCGCTGGGACAGGGGGTCAGCCCCAGCATTTT	CASLAGTGGQPQHF
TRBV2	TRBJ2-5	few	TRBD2	TGTGCCAGCCGGTGGACTAGCGGGAGGGCCGAAGAGACCCAGTACTTC	CASRWTSGRAEETQYF
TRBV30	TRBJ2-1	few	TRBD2	TGTGCCTGGTTATCGGGACTAGCGGGAGGAGAGCAGTTCTTC	CAWLSGLAGGEQFF
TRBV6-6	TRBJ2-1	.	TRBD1	TGTGCCAGCAGTGCGGACAGGGGGGCTGAGCAGTTCTTC	CASSADRGAEQFF
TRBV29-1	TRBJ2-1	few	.	TGCAGCGTACTCCCCTTATCAAGCTCCTACAATGAGCAGTTCTTC	CSVLPLSSSYNEQFF
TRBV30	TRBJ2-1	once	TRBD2	TGTGCCTGGAGTGTAATCTTCCCTCCAGCGGGACGTGAGCAGTTCTTC	CAWSVIFPPAGREQFF
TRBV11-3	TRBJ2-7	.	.	TGTGCCAGCAGCTTAGATCCGGGAGTCGGGACCTACGAGCAGTACTTC	CASSLDPGVGTYEQYF
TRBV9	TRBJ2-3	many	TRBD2	TGTGCCAGCAGCGTAGCTAACTTAGCGGGAGACGCAGATACGCAGTATTTT	CASSVANLAGDADTQYF
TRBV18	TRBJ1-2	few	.	TGTGCCAGCTCACCCACCCCGGGACTTGGAGACACCTTC	CASSPTPGLGDTF
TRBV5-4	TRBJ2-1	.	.	TGTGCCAGCAGCCTAGGACTAATTGTAGGTGAGCAGTTCTTC	CASSLGLIVGEQFF
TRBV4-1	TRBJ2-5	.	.	TGCGCCAGCAGCCAACCCCTGGGTCGGCGGTTCCAAGAGACCCAGTACTTC	CASSQPLGRRFQETQYF
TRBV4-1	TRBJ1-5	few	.	TGCGCCAGCAGCCAAGATCGCGATCAGCCCCAGCATTTT	CASSQDRDQPQHF
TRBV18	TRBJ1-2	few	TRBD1	TGTGCCAGCTCACCTGGGATGGCAAGGGGGCCCTATGGCTACACCTTC	CASSPGMARGPYGYTF
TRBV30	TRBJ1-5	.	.	TGTGCCTGGAGTACAGGGAGGGACCAGCCCCAGCATTTT	CAWSTGRDQPQHF
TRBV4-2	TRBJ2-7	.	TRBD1	TGTGCCAGCAGCCAAGATCCAGGGGGACAGACCTACGAGCAGTACTTC	CASSQDPGGQTYEQYF
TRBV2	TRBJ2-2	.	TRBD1	TGTGCCAGCAGTGTCACAGGGGGCGGCGACCTCGGGGAGCTGTTTTTT	CASSVTGGGDLGELFF